This T cell receptor beta chain appears in the sequencing data of a study of cytomegalovirus exposure and HLA in healthy donors. General study findings and limits: The authors enumerated roughly 180 TCR beta chains as linked to cytomegalovirus. In a later analysis, TCR beta V- and J-gene trimming showed a link to a missense DCLRE1C variant.

Trimming pared 3 bases from V and 0 bases from J, leaving 15 bases between. The CDR3 consists of 17 residues. Germline CDR1 ENHRY, CDR2 SYGVKD. As concerns this clone: Its antigen is not identified.

Primers included in the PCR were 60 Vbeta and 13 Jbeta primers. Profiling relied on immunoSEQ multiplex PCR, and the TCRdb table lists in-frame clones only, not all of them. The table includes fewer than 150,000 clones, roughly 85% detected once. V is TRBV10-3 and J is TRBJ1-3, with TRBD1 as a possible D gene (6 bases). The sample comprised PBMCs. The receptor comes from a woman aged 25 to 39 in good health and CMV-seropositive. The CDR3 DNA follows: TGTGCCATCAGTGATACTGCTAGGGACACCTCTGGAAACACCATATATTTT. It codes for CAISDTARDTSGNTIYF.